This TCR beta chain came from a study of human T cells and chemical hapten exposure. Deletions cut 2 bases from V and 3 bases from J, with 11 bases between. The CDR3 loop spans 14 amino acids. CDR1 and CDR2 from the germline V gene are MNHNY and SVGAGI (reference sequence). This clonotype came up many times. TCRdb redid the calling of the RACE reads with MiXCR, one entry per CDR3 protein. The data hold approximately 52,000 distinct CDR3 sequences, with more than 9.5% observed a single time. The time point here: patch test 1, 2 weeks after DPC sensitization. Treatment denoted: therapeutic diphenylcyclopropenone sensitization with weekly scalp DPC. RNA extraction used unfractionated whole blood as the source of total RNA.

Sequencing was performed on whole blood, taken in connection with sensitization to the hapten diphenylcyclopropenone (DPC). This TCR was recovered from a woman in her thirties or forties with alopecia areata. Some clones in this sample may be carry-over from other donors' samples. The chain joins TRBV6-6 to TRBJ2-7, with D perhaps TRBD1 (6 bases). CDR3 in DNA: TGTGCCAGCAGTTACCAGGGGCGGCACTACGAGCAGTACTTC. Translating gives CASSYQGRHYEQYF.